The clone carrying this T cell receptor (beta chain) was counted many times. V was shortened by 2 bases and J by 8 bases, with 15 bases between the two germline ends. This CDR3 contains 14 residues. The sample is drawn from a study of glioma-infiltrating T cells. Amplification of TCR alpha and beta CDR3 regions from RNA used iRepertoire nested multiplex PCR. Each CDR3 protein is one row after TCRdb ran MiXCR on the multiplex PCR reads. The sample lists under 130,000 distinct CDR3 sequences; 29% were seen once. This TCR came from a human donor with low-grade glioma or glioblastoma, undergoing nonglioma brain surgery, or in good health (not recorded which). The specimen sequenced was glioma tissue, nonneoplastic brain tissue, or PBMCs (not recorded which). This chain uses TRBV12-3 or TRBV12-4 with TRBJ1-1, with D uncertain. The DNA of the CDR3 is TGTGCCAGCAGTTTAACGGTGGTGGATGCGGAAGCTTTCTTT. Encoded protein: CASSLTVVDAEAFF.